This record concerns one TCR beta chain sequence. Antigen unknown. This sample stems from a study of OX40 agonist ivuxolimab in advanced cancers. In the study overall: There were three patients with partial responses, one having hepatocellular carcinoma and two cutaneous melanoma.

Here immunoSEQ multiplex PCR was the method, and the copy in TCRdb shows in-frame clones only, minus some. In the table there are about 76,000 clones, 70% to 90% of which are singletons. Germline V CDR1 and CDR2: LNHDA, SQIVND (reference sequence). The CDR3 is 15 amino acids. The V segment lost 7 bases and the J segment 4 bases; nucleotides outside the gene matches: 8. Autoimmune disease history or systemic immunosuppression disqualified patients. The investigators sampled blood at baseline, at cycle 4 day 1, and at cycle 7 day 1. Notes on the study in general: Researchers report that CD8+ T cells had, on average, more expanded clones than CD4+.

This rearrangement joins TRBV19 to TRBJ1-4; TRBD1 matches at 8 bases. The sequence was collected from an adult with an advanced solid tumor such as melanoma, head and neck, liver or kidney cancer. This specimen consisted of CD4+ or CD8+ T cells sorted from blood, obtained in a trial of the OX40 agonist ivuxolimab. CDR3 in DNA: TGTGCCAGTATGGGCAGGGGGCTCGGTAATGAAAAACTGTTTTTT. This sequence encodes CASMGRGLGNEKLFF.